A selection of T cell receptor beta chains follows, all from one sample in a study of cytomegalovirus exposure and HLA in healthy donors. Profiled with immunoSEQ multiplex PCR; TCRdb holds only in-frame clones, not every one. This table has around 300,000 clones, around four fifths appearing once. Sequencing was done on a sample of PBMCs. The receptors were gathered from a woman aged 40 to 50 in good health and CMV-seropositive. CDR3s include the opening cysteine and the closing phenylalanine or tryptophan. A D gene is named only where the DNA matches it firmly. Expanded clones are given a class, and other clones once, few, many or no size at all.

D gene	clone size	CDR3 length	V gene	J gene	CDR3 DNA	CDR3 protein
-	-	16	TRBV4-1	TRBJ2-4	TGCGCCAGCAGCCATCCGACAGTGGGCGGCCAAAACATTCAGTACTTC	CASSHPTVGGQNIQYF
-	-	12	TRBV7-2	TRBJ2-1	TGTGCCAGCAGCTTGAGGCGGTATGAGCAGTTCTTC	CASSLRRYEQFF
TRBD2	-	15	TRBV7-3	TRBJ2-3	TGTGCCAGCAGCTTGAGCGGGAGGGCCACAGATACGCAGTATTTT	CASSLSGRATDTQYF
-	-	17	TRBV7-8	TRBJ2-1	TGTGCCAGCAGCTTAGCGGACGGTGCGGGGAACTACAATGAGCAGTTCTTC	CASSLADGAGNYNEQFF
TRBD2	-	15	TRBV2	TRBJ2-3	TGTGCCAGCAGTGACCAAGGACTAGGAACAGATACGCAGTATTTT	CASSDQGLGTDTQYF
TRBD2	once	17	TRBV27	TRBJ2-7	TGTGCCAGCAGTATCCGACTAGCGGGAGGGCCCTCAAACGAGCAGTACTTC	CASSIRLAGGPSNEQYF
-	-	13	TRBV13	TRBJ1-1	TGTGCCAGCAGCTCTATTATGAACACTGAAGCTTTCTTT	CASSSIMNTEAFF
-	-	14	TRBV25-1	TRBJ1-1	TGTGCCAGCAGTGCCCCCCAGGAGAACACTGAAGCTTTCTTT	CASSAPQENTEAFF
-	-	12	TRBV7-9	TRBJ1-1	TGTGCCAGCACACTTAGGAACACTGAAGCTTTCTTT	CASTLRNTEAFF
TRBD1	-	15	TRBV29-1	TRBJ2-1	TGCAGCGTTGACCCTAGGACAGGGGGCTACAATGAGCAGTTCTTC	CSVDPRTGGYNEQFF
-	-	16	TRBV19	TRBJ2-7	TGTGCCAGTAGTATAGGGTCCGGGTACGGGACCTACGAGCAGTACTTC	CASSIGSGYGTYEQYF
TRBD1	few	16	TRBV27	TRBJ1-6	TGTGCCAGCAGTACGCGGACAGGGGGATTTTATTCACCCCTCCACTTT	CASSTRTGGFYSPLHF
-	-	15	TRBV25-1	TRBJ2-5	TGTGCCAGCAGTGTATCTAGCGACCAAGGGGAGACCCAGTACTTC	CASSVSSDQGETQYF
TRBD1	few	14	TRBV19	TRBJ2-7	TGTGCCAGTAGCTCCGGGACAGGGAGAAACGAGCAGTACTTC	CASSSGTGRNEQYF
TRBD1	-	17	TRBV30	TRBJ2-6	TGTGCCTGCTCCGGGACAGTTCCTTACTCTGGGGCCAACGTCCTGACTTTC	CACSGTVPYSGANVLTF
-	once	12	TRBV28	TRBJ1-2	TGTGCCAGCAGAACAGGCCGAGGCGGCTACACCTTC	CASRTGRGGYTF
TRBD1	-	14	TRBV5-6	TRBJ1-6	TGTGCCAGCAGCCCCACAGGGGGGAATTCACCCCTCCACTTT	CASSPTGGNSPLHF